These 4 T cell receptor beta chains were sequenced from one sample in a study of metastatic and nonmetastatic thyroid tumors. TCRdb re-called clones from the PCR reads using MiXCR. The sample shows some 12,000 clones, about 33% of them seen only once. Ahead of thyroid surgery, no patient had received treatment of any kind. The sequencing sample was made of tumor tissue. These receptors were collected from a female donor with papillary thyroid cancer or a benign thyroid nodule (not recorded which). Some clones in this sample may be carry-over from other donors' samples.

The gene calls are TRBV6-5 and TRBJ1-2; D is perhaps TRBD1 (5 bases). This CDR3 contains 13 residues. The ends were cut back, 2 bases at V and 1 base at J, with 5 bases in the middle. CDR1 is MNHEY and CDR2 is SVGAGI in the germline V gene. The CDR3 sequence: CASSYGGNYGYTF. The CDR3, as DNA: TGTGCCAGCAGTTACGGGGGTAACTATGGCTACACCTTC.

In its sample, this clone was seen many times. A read error may be the cause here, since a much bigger clone is one base away. The rearrangement links TRBV2 to TRBJ2-2; no firm D call. The CDR3 covers 15 residues. The germline V gene encodes CDR1 SNHLY and CDR2 FYNNEI. Trimming removed 2 bases from V and 5 bases from J, with 12 bases in between. This chain's CDR3 is CASSERRPATGELFF. The CDR3 DNA reads as TGTGCCAGCAGTGAAAGGCGACCAGCGACCGGGGAGCTGTTTTTT.

By sample fraction, this clone is medium-sized (0.01 to 0.1%). This chain joins TRBV6-1 and TRBJ1-1; possible D gene TRBD1, 6 bases. The CDR3 is made up of 13 amino acids. Trimming removed 6 bases from V and 0 bases from J, with 8 bases in between. The germline V gene encodes CDR1 MNHNS and CDR2 SASEGT. CDR3: CASRQGVNTEAFF. DNA of the CDR3: TGTGCCAGCAGACAGGGAGTGAACACTGAAGCTTTCTTT.

As concerns this clone: One base away lies a much larger clone, so this may be a sequencing read error. Additional DNA sequences in this sample encode the identical CDR3. DNA for the CDR3: TGTGCCACTACTAGCGCCCAAGAGACACAGTACTTC. It codes for CATTSAQETQYF. The gene calls are TRBV7-8 and TRBJ2-5, with 7 bases identical to TRBD2. From germline, CDR1 is SGHVS and CDR2 FQNEAQ. The CDR3 covers 12 residues.